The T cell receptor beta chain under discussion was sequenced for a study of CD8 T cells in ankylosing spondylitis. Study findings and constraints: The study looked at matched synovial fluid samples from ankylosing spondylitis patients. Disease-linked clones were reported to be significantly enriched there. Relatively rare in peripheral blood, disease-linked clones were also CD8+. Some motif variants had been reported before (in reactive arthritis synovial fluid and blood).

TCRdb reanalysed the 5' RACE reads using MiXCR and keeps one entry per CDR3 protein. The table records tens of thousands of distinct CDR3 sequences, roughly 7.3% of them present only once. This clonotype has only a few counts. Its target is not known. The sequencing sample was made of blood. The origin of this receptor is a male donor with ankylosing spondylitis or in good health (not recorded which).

The CDR3 DNA follows: TGTGCCACCAGTGGTCAGCGGGAGATCACAGATACGCAGTATTTT. Translation gives CATSGQREITDTQYF. The chain combines TRBV24-1 with TRBJ2-3, with 8 bases lining up with TRBD2. Germline-derived CDR1 and CDR2 are KGHDR and SFDVKD. There are 15 residues in the CDR3. The V and J ends lost 5 bases and 2 bases, in that order; junction bases with no gene match: 5.